The 12 T cell receptor beta chains given below trace back to one sample, sequenced in a study of cytomegalovirus exposure and HLA in healthy donors. Profiling relied on immunoSEQ multiplex PCR, and the TCRdb table lists in-frame clones only, not all of them. The sample consists of 100,000 to 150,000 clones, approximately 87% of them appearing once. The sample was PBMCs. The source is a woman aged 25 to 39 in good health and CMV-seronegative.

This chain connects TRBV19 to TRBJ1-2; no reliable D call. V gave up 5 bases and J gave up 0 bases, with 7 bases separating them. Germline V gives CDR1 LNHDA, CDR2 SQIVND (reference sequence). CDR3 length equals 13 residues. CDR3 sequence: CASSVIANYGYTF. The CDR3 DNA reads as TGTGCCAGTAGTGTAATAGCTAACTATGGCTACACCTTC. Complete variable domain (other parts from reference TRBV19 and TRBJ1-2): DGGITQSPKYLFRKEGQNVTLSCEQNLNHDAMYWYRQDPGQGLRLIYYSQIVNDFQKGDIAEGYSVSREKKESFPLTVTSAQKNPTAFYLCASSVIANYGYTFGSGTRLTVV.

The V call is TRBV10-3, the J call TRBJ2-1; no reliable D call. Looked up from germline, CDR1 is ENHRY and CDR2 is SYGVKD. V lost 3 bases, J lost 8 bases, and 5 bases lay in between. The CDR3 has 11 amino acids. Here the CDR3 reads CAISDSYEQFF. CDR3 in DNA: TGTGCCATCAGTGACTCCTATGAGCAGTTCTTC.

This sequence joins TRBV7-9 and TRBJ2-5; weak D call: TRBD2 (6 bases). Trimming removed 4 bases at V and 2 bases at J, with 17 bases between. CDR1 is SEHNR and CDR2 is FQNEAQ in the germline V gene (reference sequence). The CDR3 length is 16 residues. The CDR3 sequence is CASSSLASAYQETQYF. In nucleotides, the CDR3 is TGTGCCAGCAGCTCCTTGGCTAGCGCATATCAAGAGACCCAGTACTTC.

The rearrangement joins TRBV19 to TRBJ1-2; D unresolved. From germline, CDR1 is LNHDA and CDR2 SQIVND (reference sequence). Trimming left V 3 bases short and J 8 bases short, with 10 bases between. The CDR3 contains 12 residues. CDR3 DNA: TGTGCCAGTAGTATCGGCATCGGGGGCTACACCTTC. It is translated as CASSIGIGGYTF.

The chain joins TRBV5-4 to TRBJ1-1; TRBD1 might be the D (5 bases). CDR1 and CDR2 from the germline V gene are SGHNT and YYREEE (reference sequence). Trimming took off 2 bases at V and 0 bases at J, with 11 bases between the two ends. CDR3 length: 15 residues. The CDR3 reads CASSLRGFMNTEAFF. The CDR3 DNA reads as TGTGCCAGCAGCTTACGGGGGTTCATGAACACTGAAGCTTTCTTT.

The chain employs TRBV11-3 and TRBJ2-3; D unclear. The V gene lost 1 base and the J gene lost 0 bases, with 5 bases spanning the gap. The CDR3 is 14 residues long. The germline CDR1 and CDR2 sequences are SGHNT and YENEEA. CDR3 nucleotides: TGTGCCAGCAGCTTAGCGGGTAGCACAGATACGCAGTATTTT. This codes for CASSLAGSTDTQYF.

The chain joins TRBV7-6 to TRBJ2-7; D remains unclear. Trimming stripped 0 bases from V and 1 base from J, with 13 bases between. The CDR3 sequence is 16 residues long. Germline V lookup: CDR1 SGHVS, CDR2 FNYEAQ. The CDR3 nucleotides read TGTGCCAGCAGCTTAGCCTCGGCAGGCCTATCCTACGAGCAGTACTTC. Its protein is CASSLASAGLSYEQYF.

This clone was recorded only once. The V and J genes are TRBV5-1 and TRBJ2-5, with D tentatively TRBD2 (6 bases). The CDR3 sequence is 14 residues long. CDR1 SGHRS and CDR2 YFSETQ come from the germline V gene. Trimming removed 0 bases from V and 3 bases from J, with 9 bases in between. CDR3 sequence (DNA): TGCGCCAGCAGCTTGGCTGGGGGGAAAGAGACCCAGTACTTC. It encodes CASSLAGGKETQYF.

This rearrangement joins TRBV5-1 to TRBJ1-2, with D maybe TRBD1 (5 bases). With 0 bases removed from V and 6 bases from J, the gap between germline ends came to 15 bases. The CDR3 extends over 15 amino acids. Germline-derived CDR1 and CDR2 are SGHRS and YFSETQ. The CDR3 DNA follows: TGCGCCAGCAGCTTGGAAGGGGCCCTAGGAAATGGCTACACCTTC. This gives the protein CASSLEGALGNGYTF.

V gene TRBV6-6 combines with J gene TRBJ2-3; D gene uncertain. With 10 bases removed from V and 3 bases from J, the gap between germline ends came to 8 bases. The length of the CDR3 is 11 residues. CDR1 MNHNY and CDR2 SVGAGI come from the germline V gene (reference sequence). This CDR3 reads CATVRTDTQYF. The CDR3 DNA reads TGTGCCACGGTTCGGACAGATACGCAGTATTTT.

V gene TRBV19 combines with J gene TRBJ1-1; D unclear. Between the trimmed V and J ends, which lost 3 bases and 3 bases, there was a span of 11 bases. The CDR3 is 14 residues long. From germline, CDR1 is LNHDA and CDR2 SQIVND (reference sequence). This chain's CDR3 is CASSIGLSDTEAFF. DNA for the CDR3: TGTGCCAGTAGTATTGGACTAAGCGACACTGAAGCTTTCTTT.

This chain joins TRBV30 and TRBJ1-4; TRBD1 matches at 11 bases. Trimming cost V 1 base and J 8 bases; bases outside gene matches: 6. Germline CDR1 is GTSNPN and CDR2 is SVGIG (reference sequence). The CDR3 spans 15 residues. The CDR3 is CAWSAPDRGHEKLFF. The CDR3 DNA reads as TGTGCCTGGAGTGCCCCGGACAGGGGGCACGAAAAACTGTTTTTT.